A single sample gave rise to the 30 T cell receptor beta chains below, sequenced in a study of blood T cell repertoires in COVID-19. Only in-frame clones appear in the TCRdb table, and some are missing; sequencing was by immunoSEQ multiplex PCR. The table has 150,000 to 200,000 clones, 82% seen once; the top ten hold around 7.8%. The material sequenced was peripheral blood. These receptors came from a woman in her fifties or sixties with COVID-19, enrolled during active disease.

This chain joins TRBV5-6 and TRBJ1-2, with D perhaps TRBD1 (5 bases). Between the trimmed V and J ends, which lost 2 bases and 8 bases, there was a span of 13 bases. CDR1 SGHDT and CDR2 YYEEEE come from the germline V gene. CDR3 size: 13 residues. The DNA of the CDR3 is TGTGCCAGCAGCTTAACCGGGGGGAACGGCTACACCTTC. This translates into CASSLTGGNGYTF.

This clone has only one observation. The CDR3 nucleotides read TGTGCCAGCAGCTTGAATTCTCTTGAAGCTTTCTTT. Translating it yields CASSLNSLEAFF. The rearrangement joins TRBV5-8 to TRBJ1-1; D unclear. Germline CDR1 SGHTS, CDR2 YDEGEE. This CDR3 comprises 12 residues. Trimming cost V 1 base and J 7 bases, with 8 bases left between them.

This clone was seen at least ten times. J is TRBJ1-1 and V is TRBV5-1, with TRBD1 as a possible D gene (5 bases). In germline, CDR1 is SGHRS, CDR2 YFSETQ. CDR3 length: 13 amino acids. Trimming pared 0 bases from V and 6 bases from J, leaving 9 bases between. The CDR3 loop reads CASSLEGAAEAFF. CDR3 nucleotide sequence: TGCGCCAGCAGCTTGGAAGGGGCCGCTGAAGCTTTCTTT.

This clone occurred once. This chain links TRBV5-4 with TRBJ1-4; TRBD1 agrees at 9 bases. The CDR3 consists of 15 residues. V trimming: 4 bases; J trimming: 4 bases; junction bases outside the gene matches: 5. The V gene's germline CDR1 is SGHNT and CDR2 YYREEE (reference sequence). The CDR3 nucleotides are TGTGCCAGCAGCCCGGACAGGGGAGATAATGAAAAACTGTTTTTT. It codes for CASSPDRGDNEKLFF.

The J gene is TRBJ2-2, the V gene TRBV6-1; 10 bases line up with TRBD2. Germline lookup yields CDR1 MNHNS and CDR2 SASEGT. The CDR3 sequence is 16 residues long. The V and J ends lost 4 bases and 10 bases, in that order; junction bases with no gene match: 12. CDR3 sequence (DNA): TGTGCCAGCAGTGCCCCCGGGACTAGCGTAGGGGCGGAGCTGTTTTTT. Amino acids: CASSAPGTSVGAELFF.

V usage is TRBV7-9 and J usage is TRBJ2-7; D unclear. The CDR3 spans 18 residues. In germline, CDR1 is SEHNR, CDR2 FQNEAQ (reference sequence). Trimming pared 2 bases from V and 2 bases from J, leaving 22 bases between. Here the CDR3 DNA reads TGTGCCAGCAGCTTATACTCCTCTCCTCTCAGCGCAACCTACGAGCAGTACTTC. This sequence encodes CASSLYSSPLSATYEQYF.

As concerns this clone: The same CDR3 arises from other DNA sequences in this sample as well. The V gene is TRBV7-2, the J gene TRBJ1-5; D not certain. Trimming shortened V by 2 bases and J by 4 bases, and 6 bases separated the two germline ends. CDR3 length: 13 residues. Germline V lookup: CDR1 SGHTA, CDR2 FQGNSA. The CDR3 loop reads CASSLRGNQPQHF. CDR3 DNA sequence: TGTGCCAGCAGCTTAAGAGGGAATCAGCCCCAGCATTTT.

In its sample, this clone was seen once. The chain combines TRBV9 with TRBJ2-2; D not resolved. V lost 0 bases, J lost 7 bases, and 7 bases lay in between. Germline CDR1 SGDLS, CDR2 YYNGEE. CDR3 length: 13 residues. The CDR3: CASSVAVSGELFF. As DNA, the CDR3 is TGTGCCAGCAGCGTAGCGGTAAGCGGGGAGCTGTTTTTT.

The CDR3 here is CASTERLAKNIQYF. The CDR3 nucleotides are TGTGCCAGTACGGAGCGGTTAGCCAAAAACATTCAGTACTTC. The V gene is TRBV19, the J gene TRBJ2-4; a possible D gene is TRBD2 (5 bases). Germline assignment: CDR1 LNHDA and CDR2 SQIVND (reference sequence). The CDR3 extends over 14 amino acids. V lost 7 bases and J lost 0, with 10 bases in between.

CDR3: CASSFRGGLSTDTQYF. DNA for the CDR3: TGTGCCAGCAGCTTTAGGGGGGGACTTTCCACAGATACGCAGTATTTT. The chain carries TRBV11-2 and TRBJ2-3; D may be TRBD2 (7 bases). Germline V gives CDR1 SGHAT, CDR2 FQNNGV. The CDR3 is made up of 16 amino acids. The V end lost 3 bases, the J end lost 2 bases, and 15 bases lay between the germline ends.

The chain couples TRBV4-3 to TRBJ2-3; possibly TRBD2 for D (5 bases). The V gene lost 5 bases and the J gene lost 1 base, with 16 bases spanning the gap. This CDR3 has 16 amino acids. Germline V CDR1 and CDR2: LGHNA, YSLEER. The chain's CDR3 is CASSSRDRRGTDTQYF. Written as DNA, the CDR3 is TGCGCCAGCAGCTCCCGAGACCGGCGGGGCACAGATACGCAGTATTTT.

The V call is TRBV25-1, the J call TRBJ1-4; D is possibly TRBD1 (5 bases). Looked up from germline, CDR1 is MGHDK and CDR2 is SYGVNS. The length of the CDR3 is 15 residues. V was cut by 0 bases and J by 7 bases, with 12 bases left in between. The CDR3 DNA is TGTGCCAGCAGTGAATATCAGGGCTCGGGTGAAAAACTGTTTTTT. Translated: CASSEYQGSGEKLFF.

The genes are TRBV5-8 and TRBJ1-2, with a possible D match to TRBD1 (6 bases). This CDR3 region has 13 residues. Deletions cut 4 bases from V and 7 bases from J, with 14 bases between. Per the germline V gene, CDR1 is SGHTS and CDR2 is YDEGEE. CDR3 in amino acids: CASSTGQPLGYTF. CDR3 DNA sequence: TGTGCCAGCAGCACTGGACAGCCCCTTGGCTACACCTTC. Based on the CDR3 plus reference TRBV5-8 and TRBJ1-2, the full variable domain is EAGVTQSPTHLIKTRGQQATLRCSPISGHTSVYWYQQALGLGLQFLLWYDEGEERNRGNFPPRFSGRQFPNYSSELNVNALELEDSALYLCASSTGQPLGYTFGSGTRLTVV.

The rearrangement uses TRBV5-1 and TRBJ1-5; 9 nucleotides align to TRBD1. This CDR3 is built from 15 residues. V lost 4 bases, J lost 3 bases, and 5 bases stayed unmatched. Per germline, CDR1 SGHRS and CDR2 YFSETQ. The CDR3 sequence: CASSLDRGLNQPQHF. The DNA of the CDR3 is TGCGCCAGCAGCCTGGACAGGGGACTCAATCAGCCCCAGCATTTT.

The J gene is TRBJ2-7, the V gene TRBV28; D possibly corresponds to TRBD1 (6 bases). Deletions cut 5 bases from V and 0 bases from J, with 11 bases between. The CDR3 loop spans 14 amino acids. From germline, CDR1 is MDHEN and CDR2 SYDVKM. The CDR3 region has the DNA TGTGCCAGCAGTGCAGGGGCACTCTCCTACGAGCAGTACTTC. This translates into CASSAGALSYEQYF. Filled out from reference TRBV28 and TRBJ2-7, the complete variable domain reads DVKVTQSSRYLVKRTGEKVFLECVQDMDHENMFWYRQDPGLGLRLIYFSYDVKMKEKGDIPEGYSVSREKKERFSLILESASTNQTSMYLCASSAGALSYEQYFGPGTRLTVT.

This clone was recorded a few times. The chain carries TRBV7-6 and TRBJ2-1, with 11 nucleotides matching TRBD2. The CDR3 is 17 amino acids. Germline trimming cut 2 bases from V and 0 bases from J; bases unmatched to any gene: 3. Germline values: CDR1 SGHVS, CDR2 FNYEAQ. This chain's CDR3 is CASSLTSGSYSYNEQFF. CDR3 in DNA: TGTGCCAGCAGCTTAACTAGCGGGAGTTACTCCTACAATGAGCAGTTCTTC.

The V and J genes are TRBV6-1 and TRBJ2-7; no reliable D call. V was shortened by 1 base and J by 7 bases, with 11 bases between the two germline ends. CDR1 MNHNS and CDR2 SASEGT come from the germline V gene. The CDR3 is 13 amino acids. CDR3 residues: CASSEGLGSEQYV. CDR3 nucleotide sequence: TGTGCCAGCAGTGAAGGACTGGGTTCGGAGCAGTACGTC.

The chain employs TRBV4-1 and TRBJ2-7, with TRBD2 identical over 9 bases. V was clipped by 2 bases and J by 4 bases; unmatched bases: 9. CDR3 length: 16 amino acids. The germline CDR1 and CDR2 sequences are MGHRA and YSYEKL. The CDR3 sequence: CASSQLLAGGFYEQYF. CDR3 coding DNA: TGCGCCAGCAGCCAATTACTAGCGGGTGGGTTTTACGAGCAGTACTTC.

The CDR3 is CASSSTRGYPYEQYF. The CDR3 DNA follows: TGTGCCAGCAGCTCCACTCGAGGTTATCCCTACGAGCAGTACTTC. The chain uses TRBV5-4 and TRBJ2-7, with D unresolved. The V end was cut by 3 bases, the J end by 2 bases, with 15 bases between. CDR1 and CDR2 (germline): SGHNT, YYREEE (reference sequence). The CDR3 length is 15 residues.

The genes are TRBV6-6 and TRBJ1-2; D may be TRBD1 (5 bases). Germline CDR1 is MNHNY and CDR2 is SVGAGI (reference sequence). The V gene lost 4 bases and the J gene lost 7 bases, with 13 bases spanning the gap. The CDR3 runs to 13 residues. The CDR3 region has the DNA TGTGCCAGCAGTTCGGGCGGGGCGGGTGGCTACACCTTC. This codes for CASSSGGAGGYTF.

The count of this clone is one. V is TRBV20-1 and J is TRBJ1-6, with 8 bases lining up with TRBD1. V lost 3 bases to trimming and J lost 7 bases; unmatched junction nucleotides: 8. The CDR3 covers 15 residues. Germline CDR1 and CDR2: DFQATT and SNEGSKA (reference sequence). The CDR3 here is CSASPTGARNSPLHF. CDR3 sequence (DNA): TGCAGTGCTAGTCCGACAGGGGCCCGGAATTCACCCCTCCACTTT.

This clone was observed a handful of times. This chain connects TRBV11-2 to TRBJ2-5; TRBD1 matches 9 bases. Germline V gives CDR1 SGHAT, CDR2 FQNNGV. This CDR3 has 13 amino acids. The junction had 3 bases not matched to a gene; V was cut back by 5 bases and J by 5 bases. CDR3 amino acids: CASSPDRGETQYF. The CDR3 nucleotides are TGTGCCAGCAGCCCCGACAGGGGGGAGACCCAGTACTTC. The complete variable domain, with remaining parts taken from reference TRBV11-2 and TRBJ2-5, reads EAGVAQSPRYKIIEKRQSVAFWCNPISGHATLYWYQQILGQGPKLLIQFQNNGVVDDSQLPKDRFSAERLKGVDSTLKIQPAKLEDSAVYLCASSPDRGETQYFGPGTRLLVL.

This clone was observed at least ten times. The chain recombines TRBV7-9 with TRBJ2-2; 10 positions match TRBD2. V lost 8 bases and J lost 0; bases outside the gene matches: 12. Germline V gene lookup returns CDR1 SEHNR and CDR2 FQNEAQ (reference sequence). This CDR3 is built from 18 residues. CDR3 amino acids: CASGSRGGLAANTGELFF. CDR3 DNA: TGTGCCAGCGGGAGCCGCGGAGGACTAGCGGCGAACACCGGGGAGCTGTTTTTT. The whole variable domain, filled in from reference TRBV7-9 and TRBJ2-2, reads DTGVSQNPRHKITKRGQNVTFRCDPISEHNRLYWYRQTLGQGPEFLTYFQNEAQLEKSRLLSDRFSAERPKGSFSTLEIQRTEQGDSAMYLCASGSRGGLAANTGELFFGEGSRLTVL.

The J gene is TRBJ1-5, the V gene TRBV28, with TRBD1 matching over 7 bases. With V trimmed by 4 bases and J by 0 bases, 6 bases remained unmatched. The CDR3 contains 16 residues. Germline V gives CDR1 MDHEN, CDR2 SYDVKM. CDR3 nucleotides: TGTGCCAGCAGTTCCCCCGGGACAGTTAGCAATCAGCCCCAGCATTTT. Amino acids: CASSSPGTVSNQPQHF.

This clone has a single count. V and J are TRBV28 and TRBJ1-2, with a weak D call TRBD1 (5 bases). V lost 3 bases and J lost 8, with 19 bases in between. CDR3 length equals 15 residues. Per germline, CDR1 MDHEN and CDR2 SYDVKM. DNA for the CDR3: TGTGCCAGCAGTTTCCTTTGGGACGTTGGAGGGGGCTACACCTTC. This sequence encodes CASSFLWDVGGGYTF.

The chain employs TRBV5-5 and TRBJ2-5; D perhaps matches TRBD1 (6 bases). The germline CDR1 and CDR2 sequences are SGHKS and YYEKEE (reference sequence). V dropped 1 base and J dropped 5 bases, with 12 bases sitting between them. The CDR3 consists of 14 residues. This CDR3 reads CASSLTGSGETQYF. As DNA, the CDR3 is TGTGCCAGCAGCTTGACAGGGTCCGGGGAGACCCAGTACTTC.

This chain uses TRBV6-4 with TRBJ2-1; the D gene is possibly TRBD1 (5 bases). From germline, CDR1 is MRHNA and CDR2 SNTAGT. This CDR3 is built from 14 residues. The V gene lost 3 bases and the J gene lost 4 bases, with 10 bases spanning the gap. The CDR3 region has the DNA TGTGCCAGCAGTGATAGGGGCGGTTACAATGAGCAGTTCTTC. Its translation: CASSDRGGYNEQFF.

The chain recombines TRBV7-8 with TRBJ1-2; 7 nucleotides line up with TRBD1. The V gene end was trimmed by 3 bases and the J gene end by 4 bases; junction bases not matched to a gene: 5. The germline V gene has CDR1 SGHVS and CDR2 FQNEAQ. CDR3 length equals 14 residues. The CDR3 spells CASSLAGGLYGYTF. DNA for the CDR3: TGTGCCAGCAGCTTGGCAGGGGGACTCTATGGCTACACCTTC.

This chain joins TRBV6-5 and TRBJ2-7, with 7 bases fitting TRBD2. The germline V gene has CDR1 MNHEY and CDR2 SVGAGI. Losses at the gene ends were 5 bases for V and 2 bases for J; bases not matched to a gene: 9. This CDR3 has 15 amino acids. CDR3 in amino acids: CASSRDWGGTYEQYV. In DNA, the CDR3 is TGTGCCAGCAGTCGCGATTGGGGAGGGACCTACGAGCAGTACGTC.

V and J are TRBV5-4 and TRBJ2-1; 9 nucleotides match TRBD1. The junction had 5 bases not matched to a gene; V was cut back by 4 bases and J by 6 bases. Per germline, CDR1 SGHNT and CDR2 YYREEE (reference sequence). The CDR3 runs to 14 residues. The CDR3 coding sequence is TGTGCCAGCAGCAGGGACAGGGTGGGCAATGAGCAGTTCTTC. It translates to CASSRDRVGNEQFF.